This passage covers 2 T cell receptor beta chains from one sample sequenced in a study of blood T cells in healthy people across ages. Sample-barcoded 5' priming and a J-beta primer mix drove a second PCR of about 6 to 12 cycles. TCRdb itself ran the 5' RACE reads through MiXCR, one entry per CDR3 protein. Of over 1,500,000 distinct CDR3 sequences in the sample, 39% were seen once. The sequencing input was blood. The receptors derive from a human donor in good health.

Ten or more counts support this clonotype. The rearrangement uses TRBV20-1 and TRBJ1-2; D not certain. The CDR3 spans 12 residues. Trimming stripped 6 bases from V and 0 bases from J, with 8 bases between. In germline, CDR1 is DFQATT, CDR2 SNEGSKA (reference sequence). DNA for the CDR3: TGCAGTGCCCGGGGAGCTAACTATGGCTACACCTTC. This encodes CSARGANYGYTF.

This sequence joins TRBV7-9 and TRBJ2-2; D might be TRBD1 (6 bases). The CDR3 is 16 amino acids. From germline, CDR1 is SEHNR and CDR2 FQNEAQ (reference sequence). V shed 5 bases and J shed 4 bases, with 17 bases lying between them. The CDR3 protein is CASSPPRTVATGELFF. As DNA, the CDR3 is TGTGCCAGCAGCCCACCAAGGACAGTGGCCACCGGGGAGCTGTTTTTT.